These 20 T cell receptor beta chains were sequenced from one sample in a study of T cell repertoires in cytomegalovirus infection. TCRdb passed the reads through MiXCR, listing each CDR3 protein once. Among 150,000 or so distinct CDR3 sequences listed, 23% were seen once. The material sequenced was PBMCs. These receptors originate from a human donor in good health (CMV status not recorded). Some clones in this sample may be carry-over from other donors' samples.

The genes are TRBV29-1 and TRBJ1-2; possibly TRBD1 for D (5 bases). The CDR3 sequence is 14 residues long. Germline V lookup: CDR1 SQVTM, CDR2 ANQGSEA. V gave up 6 bases and J gave up 0 bases, with 14 bases separating them. The CDR3 here is CSVVNQGANYGYTF. In nucleotides, the CDR3 is TGCAGCGTCGTAAACCAGGGAGCTAACTATGGCTACACCTTC.

This clonotype was picked up a small number of times. V is TRBV7-2 and J is TRBJ2-5, with TRBD2 as a possible D gene (6 bases). Germline values: CDR1 SGHTA, CDR2 FQGNSA. Trimming pared 5 bases from V and 6 bases from J, leaving 16 bases between. This CDR3 comprises 14 residues. The CDR3 nucleotides read TGTGCCAGCAGCCAGATGCGGGGCGAAAAGACCCAGTACTTC. Translated: CASSQMRGEKTQYF.

The chain combines TRBV7-2 with TRBJ2-1; TRBD2 aligns across 10 bases. With 2 bases clipped from V and 7 bases from J, the junction kept 5 bases outside the gene matches. Per the germline V gene, CDR1 is SGHTA and CDR2 is FQGNSA. CDR3 length: 15 residues. The CDR3: CASSLPSGGGNEQFF. DNA of the CDR3: TGTGCCAGCAGCTTACCTAGCGGGGGAGGGAATGAGCAGTTCTTC.

This clonotype was recorded at least ten times. The V gene is TRBV7-2, the J gene TRBJ2-7; 9 bases are a match to TRBD2. CDR1 and CDR2 from the germline V gene are SGHTA and FQGNSA. After removal of 6 bases from V and 6 bases from J, the junction contained 9 bases not matched to a gene. The CDR3 spans 14 residues. The chain's CDR3 is CASSSLAGRSEQYF. The CDR3 DNA follows: TGTGCCAGCAGTTCTCTAGCGGGGCGGAGCGAGCAGTACTTC.

Note on this clonotype: The junction and the germline gene differ at one end; a read error may be behind it. The genes are TRBV7-7 and TRBJ2-7; 7 nucleotides align to TRBD2. Germline V CDR1 and CDR2: SSHAT, FNYEAQ (reference sequence). The CDR3 covers 14 residues. As DNA, the CDR3 is TGTGCTAGCAGCCCTGGGGACTACGGGGGAGAGCAGTACTTC. It encodes CASSPGDYGGEQYF.

J is TRBJ2-2 and V is TRBV7-2; D might be TRBD2 (6 bases). From germline, CDR1 is SGHTA and CDR2 FQGNSA. Trimming took 4 bases from V and 3 from J, leaving 12 bases between them. CDR3 length: 15 amino acids. The CDR3 loop reads CASSSPSSDTGELFF. CDR3 sequence (DNA): TGTGCCAGCAGCTCCCCGTCTAGCGACACCGGGGAGCTGTTTTTT.

V gene TRBV12-3 or TRBV12-4 combines with J gene TRBJ1-1; D unresolved. This CDR3 region has 11 residues. The CDR3 region is CAGNSNTEAFF. The CDR3 DNA is TGTGCGGGGAATTCGAACACTGAAGCTTTCTTT.

Points on this clonotype: No conserved phenylalanine or tryptophan ends this CDR3, so it is likely a read error. The CDR3 reads CASSASWGTYEQYI. Here the CDR3 DNA reads TGTGCCAGCAGCGCTTCCTGGGGGACCTACGAGCAGTACATC. The genes are TRBV9 and TRBJ2-7; D possibly uses TRBD1 or TRBD2 (5 bases each). This CDR3 contains 14 residues. Germline CDR1 is SGDLS and CDR2 is YYNGEE. Trimming pared 3 bases from V and 2 bases from J, leaving 12 bases between.

V is TRBV15 and J is TRBJ1-2; a weak D match, TRBD1 (6 bases). V was shortened by 2 bases and J by 4 bases, with 20 bases between the two germline ends. Germline V CDR1 and CDR2: LNHNV, YYDKDF (reference sequence). CDR3 length: 17 residues. The CDR3: CATSRNPGAPNLYGYTF. CDR3 nucleotide sequence: TGTGCCACCAGCAGAAACCCAGGGGCGCCTAACCTCTATGGCTACACCTTC.

This clonotype occurred many times. V gene TRBV6-5 combines with J gene TRBJ2-6; no clear D gene. The V and J ends lost 1 base and 1 base respectively, with 2 bases between them. The CDR3 has 14 residues. Germline V CDR1 and CDR2: MNHEY, SVGAGI. The CDR3: CASSYFSGANVLTF. CDR3 DNA sequence: TGTGCCAGCAGTTACTTTTCTGGGGCCAACGTCCTGACTTTC.

Comment on this clonotype: A read error may produce the germline difference seen at one junction end. V and J are TRBV20-1 and TRBJ2-1; TRBD2 matches 14 bases. Germline CDR1 and CDR2: DFQATT and SNEGSKA (reference sequence). This CDR3 spans 11 amino acids. CDR3 coding DNA: TGCAGTGCTACCGGACTAGCGGGGGGTGTCTTC. It yields the protein CSATGLAGGVF.

A note on this clonotype: The germline gene is not matched at one end of the junction; a read error may be the cause. J is TRBJ1-2 and V is TRBV7-6; 12 bases agree with TRBD1. The CDR3 length is 14 residues. CDR1 and CDR2 from the germline V gene are SGHVS and FNYEAQ. CDR3 in amino acids: CASSRDRGQSGYAF. Here the CDR3 DNA reads TGTGCCAGCAGCCGGGACAGGGGGCAAAGTGGCTACGCCTTC.

The sample holds many counts of this clonotype. The chain couples TRBV7-2 to TRBJ2-7; 8 bases are shared with TRBD1. V lost 4 bases and J lost 4; bases outside the gene matches: 6. Germline CDR1 is SGHTA and CDR2 is FQGNSA. The CDR3 is made up of 14 amino acids. DNA for the CDR3: TGTGCCAGCAGCTCGCAGGGGGCCGGTTACGAGCAGTACTTC. Protein: CASSSQGAGYEQYF.

This clonotype showed up many times. The chain has TRBV7-8 and TRBJ1-2, with unresolved D. Trimming cost V 5 bases and J 5 bases, with 12 bases left between them. Germline-derived CDR1 and CDR2 are SGHVS and FQNEAQ. The CDR3 is 13 residues long. CDR3 protein: CASSPETLYGYTF. Here the CDR3 DNA reads TGTGCCAGCAGCCCCGAGACCCTTTATGGCTACACCTTC.

A few counts support this clonotype. The V gene is TRBV7-6, the J gene TRBJ2-1; 8 bases align to TRBD1. The CDR3 has 14 residues. The germline V gene encodes CDR1 SGHVS and CDR2 FNYEAQ. The ends lost 4 bases at V and 4 bases at J; junction bases unmatched: 3. The CDR3 sequence is CASSSTGDYNEQFF. The CDR3 nucleotides are TGTGCCAGCAGCTCGACAGGGGATTACAATGAGCAGTTCTTC.

This clonotype occurred once. J is TRBJ1-2 and V is TRBV28; a weak D match, TRBD1 (5 bases). V was shortened by 4 bases and J by 1 base, with 13 bases between the two germline ends. This CDR3 is built from 15 residues. The V gene's germline CDR1 is MDHEN and CDR2 SYDVKM. The CDR3 protein is CASSSARDNNYGYTF. The DNA of the CDR3 is TGTGCCAGCAGTTCCGCCAGGGATAATAACTATGGCTACACCTTC.

This clonotype was counted a few times. The V call is TRBV10-3, the J call TRBJ2-1, with D perhaps being TRBD1 or TRBD2 (5 bases each). Germline V gene lookup returns CDR1 ENHRY and CDR2 SYGVKD. The V gene lost 6 bases and the J gene lost 5 bases, with 14 bases spanning the gap. The CDR3 sequence is 14 residues long. CDR3 coding DNA: TGTGCCATCAGAGGGGAACTAGGGGACAATGAGCAGTTCTTC. Translation gives CAIRGELGDNEQFF.

This chain uses TRBV6-1 with TRBJ2-7; TRBD2 might be the D (5 bases). The CDR3 has 13 residues. CDR1 and CDR2 (germline): MNHNS, SASEGT. Trimming took off 5 bases at V and 5 bases at J, with 13 bases between the two ends. CDR3 DNA: TGTGCCAGCAGTCCCACCCCGAGGGACGAGCAGTACTTC. Its translation: CASSPTPRDEQYF.

The CDR3: CASSFGGWAHGGANVLTF. CDR3 nucleotides: TGTGCCAGCAGTTTTGGGGGTTGGGCTCACGGTGGGGCCAACGTCCTGACTTTC. The rearrangement uses TRBV28 and TRBJ2-6; D could derive from TRBD1 or TRBD2 (5 bases each). Germline V gene lookup returns CDR1 MDHEN and CDR2 SYDVKM. V lost 3 bases and J 3 bases, leaving 18 bases between the germline ends. This CDR3 spans 18 amino acids.

This chain joins TRBV4-3 and TRBJ2-2, with D maybe TRBD2 (6 bases). The CDR3 runs 16 residues. Per germline, CDR1 LGHNA and CDR2 YSLEER. The V end lost 0 bases, the J end lost 4 bases, and 12 bases lay between the germline ends. CDR3 region: CASSQDTGVRTGELFF. In DNA, the CDR3 is TGCGCCAGCAGCCAAGATACGGGAGTTCGCACCGGGGAGCTGTTTTTT.